This T cell receptor beta chain was recorded in a study of T cell repertoires in cytomegalovirus infection. Study as a whole: Recently identified HLA-C-restricted CMV epitopes were among the peptides used. Carrying CMV and the relevant HLA type showed in public TCR beta signatures. Findings and limits, study-wide: There were HLA-C-restricted CMV-specific TCR beta clonotypes dominating the ex vivo response.

Via MiXCR, TCRdb re-called the reads, giving one row per CDR3 protein. The top ten clones hold approximately 74% of a sample with around 120,000 distinct CDR3 sequences, roughly two fifths of them seen once. Remarks on this clonotype: The target antigen is unknown.

The receptor's source is a human donor in good health (CMV status not recorded). Some clones in this sample may be carry-over from other donors' samples. The sequencing here drew on CD8+ T cells from cultured PBMCs, taken from culture after CMV antigen stimulation.

CDR3 region: CASSEGWVGSQTGELFF. Written as DNA, the CDR3 is TGTGCCAGCAGTGAGGGGTGGGTAGGGTCTCAGACCGGGGAGCTGTTTTTT. The chain recombines TRBV2 with TRBJ2-2; D is ambiguous. CDR1 SNHLY and CDR2 FYNNEI come from the germline V gene. V lost 3 bases, J lost 5 bases, and 19 bases lay in between. The CDR3 covers 17 residues.